These T cell receptor beta chains were read from a single sample in a study of cytomegalovirus exposure and HLA in healthy donors. TCRdb keeps only in-frame clones here, not all; method: immunoSEQ multiplex PCR. The repertoire holds about 260,000 clones, with 84% as singletons. The specimen was PBMCs. The source is a middle-aged woman in good health and CMV-seropositive. Both conserved end residues are part of each CDR3. Each record gives: D gene, V gene, J gene, clone size, CDR3 DNA, CDR3 protein. The D gene is left open where the match is weak. A row's size may be missing; if present it is once, few, many or a size class.

.	TRBV7-2	TRBJ1-6	few	TGTGCCAGCAGCCCTGAGGGGGGGCGCGGCGGATCACCCCTCCACTTT	CASSPEGGRGGSPLHF
TRBD2	TRBV27	TRBJ2-7	.	TGTGCCAGCAGTTCGATGGGACTACCCACCTACGAGCAGTACTTC	CASSSMGLPTYEQYF
.	TRBV12-2	TRBJ2-7	once	TGTGCAAGTCGCCCCCGACTAGGCCTAGGTCGGGAGCAGTACTTC	CASRPRLGLGREQYF
.	TRBV7-8	TRBJ1-1	few	TGTGCCAGCAGCTTCGGGGACTTGAGAGCTTTCTTT	CASSFGDLRAFF
TRBD2	TRBV19	TRBJ2-1	few	TGTGCCAGTAGTAGACTAGCGGGAGGCTCCTACAATGAGCAGTTCTTC	CASSRLAGGSYNEQFF
.	TRBV7-2	TRBJ2-1	.	TGTGCCAGCAGCCTACAACAGAACGCGCAGTTCTTC	CASSLQQNAQFF
TRBD1	TRBV6-6	TRBJ2-7	.	TGTGCCAGCAGTTACGGTGGACAGGGTTCCTACGAGCAGTACTTC	CASSYGGQGSYEQYF
TRBD1	TRBV2	TRBJ2-4	once	TGTGCCAGCCTCGCCGGGACAGGGCCCCACTTC	CASLAGTGPHF
.	TRBV12-2	TRBJ1-5	.	TGTGCAAGTCCGCCAAATCCCCCGCGGGACAGGATTCAGGGTAGCAATCAGCCCCAGCATTTT	CASPPNPPRDRIQGSNQPQHF
TRBD2	TRBV28	TRBJ2-1	.	TGTGCCAGCAGGCCCGGGACTAGCGGGAGGCTGGAGTTCTTC	CASRPGTSGRLEFF
TRBD2	TRBV5-5	TRBJ2-3	once	TGTGCCAGCAGCTCGCTGACTAGCGGGAGGGTCACAGATACGCAGTATTTT	CASSSLTSGRVTDTQYF
.	TRBV2	TRBJ2-1	.	TGTGCCAGTATAGATCACTCCTACAATGAGCAGTTCTTC	CASIDHSYNEQFF
TRBD1	TRBV5-6	TRBJ2-2	.	TGTGCCAGCAGCTTGGACGGACGGACAGGGGGAGGCGGCACCGGGGAGCTGTTTTTT	CASSLDGRTGGGGTGELFF
TRBD2	TRBV6-6	TRBJ2-1	.	TGTGCCAGCAGTTACGGCCCTTTGGGGAGGGGAGATGAGCAGTTCTTC	CASSYGPLGRGDEQFF
TRBD1	TRBV7-2	TRBJ2-5	few	TGTGCCAGCAGCACGGGACAGGCGAGGGACCAAGAGACCCAGTACTTC	CASSTGQARDQETQYF
TRBD2	TRBV29-1	TRBJ2-1	.	TGCAGCGTTGATAGCGCGGGAGGGCCAAATGAGCAGTTCTTC	CSVDSAGGPNEQFF
TRBD2	TRBV4-2	TRBJ2-7	few	TGTGCCAGCAGCCAAGAAGCGGGCCTAGCGGGCGGGGAGCAGTACTTC	CASSQEAGLAGGEQYF
TRBD1	TRBV2	TRBJ2-1	few	TGTGCCAGCAGGGAGGGACAGGGGATCTTC	CASREGQGIF
.	TRBV29-1	TRBJ2-1	.	TGCAGCATCAGGGCCCAGTCCTACAATGAGCAGTTCTTC	CSIRAQSYNEQFF
TRBD1	TRBV28	TRBJ1-2	.	TGTGCCAGCAGTTCCCCAGGGGGCAATTGGTATGGCTACACCTTC	CASSSPGGNWYGYTF
.	TRBV6-1	TRBJ2-7	.	TGTGCCAGCGAAACCCCCTCCTACGAGCAGTACTTC	CASETPSYEQYF
.	TRBV28	TRBJ1-5	.	TGTGCCAGCAGCTCACCATCAGGGATAAATCAGCCCCAGCATTTT	CASSSPSGINQPQHF
TRBD1	TRBV28	TRBJ1-2	few	TGTGCCAGCAGCGTTCCGGGCGGCAGACAGGGTGAGGGCTACACCTTC	CASSVPGGRQGEGYTF
TRBD2	TRBV27	TRBJ2-7	.	TGTGCCAGCAGTTGGACCGGGACTAGCGGGAGTAAGTACTTC	CASSWTGTSGSKYF
TRBD2	TRBV7-3	TRBJ2-1	.	TGTGCCAGCAGCTTAGGACTAGCGGGATACAATGAGCAGTTCTTC	CASSLGLAGYNEQFF
TRBD2	TRBV7-2	TRBJ2-7	.	TGTGCCAGCCGACTAGCGGCCAGCTCCTACGAGCAGTACTTC	CASRLAASSYEQYF
.	TRBV13	TRBJ1-1	.	TGTGCCAGCAGCTTCCGGACAGACAACACTGAAGCTTTCTTT	CASSFRTDNTEAFF
TRBD1	TRBV27	TRBJ1-2	.	TGTGCCAGCAGTCCTCTAACAGGGGGCCTAATTTCCTATGGCTACACCTTC	CASSPLTGGLISYGYTF
TRBD1	TRBV30	TRBJ1-6	.	TGTGCCTGGAGTGCAAACAGGGGGTTAAATTCACCCCTCCACTTT	CAWSANRGLNSPLHF
TRBD1	TRBV11-1	TRBJ2-7	once	TGTGCCAGCAGCTTCGGCAGGGGGCTCTCCTACGAGCAGTACTTC	CASSFGRGLSYEQYF
.	TRBV4-1	TRBJ1-5	.	TGCGCCAGCAGCCAAGATTGGGGACCACAGGGTTCGCGACAGCCCCAGCATTTT	CASSQDWGPQGSRQPQHF
.	TRBV30	TRBJ1-2	.	TGTGCCTGGACCTCCCCGGGTAGCTATGGCTACACCTTC	CAWTSPGSYGYTF
.	TRBV5-6	TRBJ2-3	.	TGTGCCAGCAGCTTGGGTTCTACAGATACGCAGTATTTT	CASSLGSTDTQYF
.	TRBV7-9	TRBJ2-1	once	TGTGCCAGCAGCTTAGCGGACGGAGGGAGATCTAGCAATGAGCAGTTCTTC	CASSLADGGRSSNEQFF
TRBD1	TRBV28	TRBJ1-2	.	TGTGCCAGCAGTTTGGGACAGGGGGCTCGCGGCTACACCTTC	CASSLGQGARGYTF
.	TRBV29-1	TRBJ2-7	.	TGCAGCGTCCGGGCGGGCGGTTTTTACGAGCAGTACTTC	CSVRAGGFYEQYF
.	TRBV7-6	TRBJ2-3	.	TGTGCCAGCAGCAACCCAGAAGGGGGAATTGATACGCAGTATTTT	CASSNPEGGIDTQYF
.	TRBV30	TRBJ1-1	.	TGTGCCTGGAGTAGGGACACCATTAACACTGAAGCTTTCTTT	CAWSRDTINTEAFF
.	TRBV10-3	TRBJ1-2	.	TGTGCCATCCGACAGACCTATGGCTACACCTTC	CAIRQTYGYTF
.	TRBV9	TRBJ2-5	.	TGTGCCAGCAGCGTAGCTCAGGGCCAGGCGGAGACCCAGTACTTC	CASSVAQGQAETQYF
TRBD1	TRBV29-1	TRBJ2-7	.	TGCAGCGTGAATCCAGGGGGCACCTCCTACGAGCAGTACTTC	CSVNPGGTSYEQYF
TRBD2	TRBV7-2	TRBJ2-3	.	TGTGCCAGCAGCCCGGGGGGGATACGGACAGATACGCAGTATTTT	CASSPGGIRTDTQYF
.	TRBV6-1	TRBJ1-4	.	TGTGCCAGCAGTTTGCAAGCAGGGTCTAATGAAAAACTGTTTTTT	CASSLQAGSNEKLFF
.	TRBV9	TRBJ2-2	.	TGTGCCAGCAGGGTGGGCGGGTTAGACACCGGGGAGCTGTTTTTT	CASRVGGLDTGELFF
.	TRBV18	TRBJ1-3	.	TGTGCCAGCTTTCGACAGACCTCTGGAAACACCATATATTTT	CASFRQTSGNTIYF
TRBD1	TRBV5-1	TRBJ2-7	.	TGCGCCAGCAGCTTGGACGCGACAGGGTCTGTGTACGAGCAGTACTTC	CASSLDATGSVYEQYF